The TCR beta chain under discussion was sequenced for a study of T-cell memory formation after mild COVID-19. Findings and limits, study-wide: Day 15 to 85 contracting clones showed balanced CD4/CD8; day 15 to 37 expanders favored CD4+.

Comments on this clonotype: Its antigen is undetermined.

The CDR3 covers 15 residues. In germline, CDR1 is MNHEY, CDR2 SVGEGT. V gave up 1 base and J gave up 0 bases; unmatched junction bases: 3. TCRdb re-called the 5' RACE reads through MiXCR, storing one row per CDR3 protein. The sample lists fewer than 90,000 distinct CDR3 sequences; 11% to 15% were seen once. Sequenced input: PBMCs or a T cell subset sorted from them (not recorded which). The clonotype originates from an adult woman who had mild COVID-19 (a few samples of this study predate the infection). Cell type and time point are not known. The rearrangement links TRBV6-2 or TRBV6-3 to TRBJ2-7; 7 bases map to TRBD1. CDR3 bases: TGTGCCAGCAGTTACTGGGACAGCACCTCCTACGAGCAGTACTTC. Amino acids: CASSYWDSTSYEQYF.